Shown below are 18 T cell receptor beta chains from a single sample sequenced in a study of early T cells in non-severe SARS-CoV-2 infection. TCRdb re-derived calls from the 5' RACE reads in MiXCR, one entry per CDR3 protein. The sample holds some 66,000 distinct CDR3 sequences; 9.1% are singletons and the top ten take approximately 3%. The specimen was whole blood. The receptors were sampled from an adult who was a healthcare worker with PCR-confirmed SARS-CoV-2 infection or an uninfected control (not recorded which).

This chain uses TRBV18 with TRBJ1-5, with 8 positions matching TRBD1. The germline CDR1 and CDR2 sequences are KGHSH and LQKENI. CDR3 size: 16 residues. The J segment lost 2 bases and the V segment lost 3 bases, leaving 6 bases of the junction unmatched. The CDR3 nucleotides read TGTGCCAGCTCACCTACCACAGGGGGAGGCAATCAGCCCCAGCATTTT. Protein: CASSPTTGGGNQPQHF.

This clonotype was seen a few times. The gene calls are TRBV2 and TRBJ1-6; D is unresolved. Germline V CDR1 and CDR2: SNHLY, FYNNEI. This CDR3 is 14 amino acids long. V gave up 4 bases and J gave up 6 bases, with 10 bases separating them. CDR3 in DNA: TGTGCCAGCAGTGTGATTGATAGTAATTCACCCCTCCACTTT. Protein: CASSVIDSNSPLHF.

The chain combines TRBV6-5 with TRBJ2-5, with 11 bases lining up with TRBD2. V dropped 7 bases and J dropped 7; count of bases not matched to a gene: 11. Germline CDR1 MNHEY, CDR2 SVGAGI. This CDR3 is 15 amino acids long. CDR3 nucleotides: TGTGCCAGCAACCTACTAGCGGGAGAACGCGGGACCCAGTACTTC. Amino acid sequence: CASNLLAGERGTQYF.

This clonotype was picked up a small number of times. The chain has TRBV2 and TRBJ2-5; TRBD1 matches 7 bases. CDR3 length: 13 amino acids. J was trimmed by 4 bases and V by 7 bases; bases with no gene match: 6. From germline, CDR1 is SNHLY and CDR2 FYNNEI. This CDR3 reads CASNMDRRETQYF. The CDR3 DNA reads TGTGCCAGCAACATGGACAGGCGAGAGACCCAGTACTTC.

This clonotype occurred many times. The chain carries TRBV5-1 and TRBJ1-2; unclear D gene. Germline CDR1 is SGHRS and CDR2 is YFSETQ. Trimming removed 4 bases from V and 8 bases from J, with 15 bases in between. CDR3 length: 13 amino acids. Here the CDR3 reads CASSRIPGAGYTF. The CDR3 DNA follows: TGCGCCAGCAGCCGGATACCGGGTGCCGGCTACACCTTC.

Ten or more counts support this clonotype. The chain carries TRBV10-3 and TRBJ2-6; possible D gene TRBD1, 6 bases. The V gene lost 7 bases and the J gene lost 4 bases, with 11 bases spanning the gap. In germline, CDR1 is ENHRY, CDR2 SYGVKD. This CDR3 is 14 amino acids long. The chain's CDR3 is CAITQGQGANVLTF. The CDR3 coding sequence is TGTGCCATCACCCAGGGGCAAGGGGCCAACGTCCTGACTTTC.

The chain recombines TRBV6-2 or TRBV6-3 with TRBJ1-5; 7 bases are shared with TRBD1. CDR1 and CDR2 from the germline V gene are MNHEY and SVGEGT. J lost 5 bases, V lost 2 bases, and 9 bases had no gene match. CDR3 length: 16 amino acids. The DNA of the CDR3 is TGTGCCAGCAGTTACGGACCGGGACAGATAGATCAGCCCCAGCATTTT. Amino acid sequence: CASSYGPGQIDQPQHF.

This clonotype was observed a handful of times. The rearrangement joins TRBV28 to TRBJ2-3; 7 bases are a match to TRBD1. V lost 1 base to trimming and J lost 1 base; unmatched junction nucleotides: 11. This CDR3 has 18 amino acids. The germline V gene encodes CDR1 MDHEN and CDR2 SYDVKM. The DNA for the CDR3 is TGTGCCAGCAGTTTATCGTACAGGGGTCCCGCGGGCACAGATACGCAGTATTTT. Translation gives CASSLSYRGPAGTDTQYF.

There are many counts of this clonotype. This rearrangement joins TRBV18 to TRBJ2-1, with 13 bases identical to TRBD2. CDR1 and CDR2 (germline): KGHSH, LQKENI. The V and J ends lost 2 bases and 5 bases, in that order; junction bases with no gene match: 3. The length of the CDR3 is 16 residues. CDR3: CASSPTSGRANNEQFF. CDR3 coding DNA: TGTGCCAGCTCACCAACTAGCGGGAGGGCCAACAATGAGCAGTTCTTC.

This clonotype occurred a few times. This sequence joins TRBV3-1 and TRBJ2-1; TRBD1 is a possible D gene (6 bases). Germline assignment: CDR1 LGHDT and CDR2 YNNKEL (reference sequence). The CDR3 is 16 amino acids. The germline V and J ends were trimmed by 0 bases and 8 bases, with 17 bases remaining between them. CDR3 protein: CASSQEMGAQGYEQFF. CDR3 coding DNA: TGTGCCAGCAGCCAAGAAATGGGGGCGCAGGGCTATGAGCAGTTCTTC.

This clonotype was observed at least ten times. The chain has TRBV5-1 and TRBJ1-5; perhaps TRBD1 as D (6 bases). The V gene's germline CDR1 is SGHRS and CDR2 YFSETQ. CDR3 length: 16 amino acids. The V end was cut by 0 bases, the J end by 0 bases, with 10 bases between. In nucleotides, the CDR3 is TGCGCCAGCAGCTTGGGGACAGCCAATAGCAATCAGCCCCAGCATTTT. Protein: CASSLGTANSNQPQHF.

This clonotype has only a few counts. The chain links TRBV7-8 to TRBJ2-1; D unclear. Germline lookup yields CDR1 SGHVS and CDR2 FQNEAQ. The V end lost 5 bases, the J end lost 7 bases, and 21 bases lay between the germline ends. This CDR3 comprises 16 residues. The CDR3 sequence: CASSLNRAVKSNEQFF. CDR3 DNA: TGTGCCAGCAGCCTAAACCGGGCCGTTAAATCTAATGAGCAGTTCTTC.

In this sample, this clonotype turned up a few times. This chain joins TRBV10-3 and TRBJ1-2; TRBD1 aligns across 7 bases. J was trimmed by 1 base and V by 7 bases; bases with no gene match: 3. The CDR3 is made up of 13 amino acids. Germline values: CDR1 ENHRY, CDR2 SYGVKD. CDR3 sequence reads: CAIKGANNYGYTF. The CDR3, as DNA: TGTGCCATCAAGGGGGCTAATAACTATGGCTACACCTTC.

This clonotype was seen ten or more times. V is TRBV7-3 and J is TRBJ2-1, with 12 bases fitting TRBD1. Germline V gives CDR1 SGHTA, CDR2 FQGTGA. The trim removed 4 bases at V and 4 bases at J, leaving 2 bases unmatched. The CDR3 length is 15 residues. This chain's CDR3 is CASSSGQGAYNEQFF. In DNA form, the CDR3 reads TGTGCCAGCAGCTCGGGACAGGGGGCATACAATGAGCAGTTCTTC.

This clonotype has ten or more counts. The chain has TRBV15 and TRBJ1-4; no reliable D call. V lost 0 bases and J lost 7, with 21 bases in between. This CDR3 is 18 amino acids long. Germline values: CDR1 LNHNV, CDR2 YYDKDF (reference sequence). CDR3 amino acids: CATSRDPDPFEVGEKLFF. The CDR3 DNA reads TGTGCCACCAGCAGAGATCCGGACCCCTTTGAAGTGGGTGAAAAACTGTTTTTT.

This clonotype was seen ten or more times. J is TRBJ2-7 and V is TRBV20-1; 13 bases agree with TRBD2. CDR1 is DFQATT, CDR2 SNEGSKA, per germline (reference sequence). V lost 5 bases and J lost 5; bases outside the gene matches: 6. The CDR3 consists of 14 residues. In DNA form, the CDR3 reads TGCAGTGCTCAAGGGGGACTAGCGGGAAACGAGCAGTACTTC. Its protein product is CSAQGGLAGNEQYF.

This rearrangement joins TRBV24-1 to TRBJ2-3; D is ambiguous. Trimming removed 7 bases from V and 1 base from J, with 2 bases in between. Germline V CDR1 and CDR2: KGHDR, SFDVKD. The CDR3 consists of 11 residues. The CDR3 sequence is CATRGTDTQYF. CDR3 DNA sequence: TGTGCCACCAGAGGCACAGATACGCAGTATTTT.

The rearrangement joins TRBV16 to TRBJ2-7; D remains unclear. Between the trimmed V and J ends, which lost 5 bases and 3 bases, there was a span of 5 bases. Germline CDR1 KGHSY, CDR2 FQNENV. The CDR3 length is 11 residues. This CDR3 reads CASSYLYEQYF. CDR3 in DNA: TGTGCCAGCAGCTATCTCTACGAGCAGTACTTC. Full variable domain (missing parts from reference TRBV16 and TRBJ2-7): GEEVAQTPKHLVRGEGQKAKLYCAPIKGHSYVFWYQQVLKNEFKFLISFQNENVFDETGMPKERFSAKCLPNSPCSLEIQATKLEDSAVYFCASSYLYEQYFGPGTRLTVT.